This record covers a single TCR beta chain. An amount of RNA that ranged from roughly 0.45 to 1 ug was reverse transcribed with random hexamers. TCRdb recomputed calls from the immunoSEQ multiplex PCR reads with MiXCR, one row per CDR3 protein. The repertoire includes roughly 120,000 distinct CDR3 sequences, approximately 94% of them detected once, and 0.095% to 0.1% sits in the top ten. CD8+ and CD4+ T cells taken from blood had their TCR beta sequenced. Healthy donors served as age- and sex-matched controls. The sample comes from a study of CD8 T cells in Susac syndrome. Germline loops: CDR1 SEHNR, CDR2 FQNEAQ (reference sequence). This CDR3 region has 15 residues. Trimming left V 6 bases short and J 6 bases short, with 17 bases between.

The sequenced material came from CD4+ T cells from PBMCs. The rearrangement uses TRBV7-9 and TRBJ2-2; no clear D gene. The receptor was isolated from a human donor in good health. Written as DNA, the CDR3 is TGTGCCAGCAGACTTCGAGAAGTAGAGGCCGGGGAGCTGTTTTTT. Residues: CASRLREVEAGELFF.